The next 20 T cell receptor beta chains were all read from a single sample in a study of T cells in Graves' hyperthyroidism and ophthalmopathy. Amplification of TCR beta CDR3 regions was performed using RNA transcripts as template. First-round RT-PCR with HTBI primers amplified the TCR CDR3 region. MiXCR, run by TCRdb on the multiplex PCR reads, gives a single entry per CDR3 protein. This table has 640,000 or so distinct CDR3 sequences, roughly 14% appearing once. Sequences were obtained from blood. These TCRs come from a middle-aged woman with Graves' ophthalmopathy.

The gene calls are TRBV29-1 and TRBJ1-3, with D possibly TRBD1 on 5 matching bases. The CDR3 loop spans 13 amino acids. Looked up from germline, CDR1 is SQVTM and CDR2 is ANQGSEA. Trimming took off 7 bases at V and 0 bases at J, with 10 bases between the two ends. The CDR3 sequence: CSAVTDSGNTIYF. CDR3 in DNA: TGCAGCGCCGTGACAGACTCTGGAAACACCATATATTTT.

This clonotype was detected many times. In DNA, the CDR3 is TGTGCCAGCAGCTGGACAACGGGGACTGAAGCTTTCTTT. Amino acids: CASSWTTGTEAFF. The chain links TRBV11-3 to TRBJ1-1; D may be TRBD1 (5 bases). The length of the CDR3 is 13 residues. The V end was cut by 4 bases, the J end by 5 bases, with 11 bases between. CDR1 and CDR2 from the germline V gene are SGHNT and YENEEA. The variable domain in full, with the rest retrieved from reference TRBV11-3 and TRBJ1-1, is EAGVVQSPRYKIIEKKQPVAFWCNPISGHNTLYWYLQNLGQGPELLIRYENEEAVDDSQLPKDRFSAERLKGVDSTLKIQPAELGDSAVYLCASSWTTGTEAFFGQGTRLTVV.

This clonotype was found once. The genes are TRBV30 and TRBJ1-2; possible D gene TRBD1, 5 bases. CDR3 length equals 13 residues. Germline V lookup: CDR1 GTSNPN, CDR2 SVGIG (reference sequence). Trimming removed 5 bases at V and 7 bases at J, with 17 bases between. Written as DNA, the CDR3 is TGTGCCTGGCAAAGGAACAGGCTAACTGGCTACACCTTC. It codes for CAWQRNRLTGYTF. The entire variable domain, with the rest obtained from reference TRBV30 and TRBJ1-2, is as follows: SQTIHQWPATLVQPVGSPLSLECTVEGTSNPNLYWYRQAAGRGLQLLFYSVGIGQISSEVPQNLSASRPQDRQFILSSKKLLLSDSGFYLCAWQRNRLTGYTFGSGTRLTVV.

The V and J genes are TRBV28 and TRBJ2-3; TRBD2 aligns across 11 bases. Unmatched junction bases numbered 9, after V lost 6 bases and J lost 1 base. The CDR3 sequence is 17 residues long. The germline V gene encodes CDR1 MDHEN and CDR2 SYDVKM. The CDR3 nucleotides are TGTGCCAGCAGAACTAGCGGGAGAGTTAGTCGCACAGATACGCAGTATTTT. Translation: CASRTSGRVSRTDTQYF.

This clonotype was found many times. This chain uses TRBV28 with TRBJ2-5, with D possibly TRBD2 on 6 matching bases. Trimming stripped 6 bases from V and 4 bases from J, with 24 bases between. This CDR3 region has 17 residues. Per germline, CDR1 MDHEN and CDR2 SYDVKM. The CDR3 loop is CASSSPGWRGRLETQYF. The CDR3 DNA follows: TGTGCCAGCAGCTCGCCAGGGTGGCGGGGAAGGTTAGAGACCCAGTACTTC.

This clonotype was detected many times. The rearrangement links TRBV6-1 to TRBJ2-7; possibly TRBD1 for D (6 bases). The V end lost 5 bases, the J end lost 2 bases, and 16 bases lay between the germline ends. Germline V gives CDR1 MNHNS, CDR2 SASEGT. The CDR3 has 15 residues. The CDR3 protein is CASSQTGGFAYEQYF. The CDR3 DNA sequence: TGTGCCAGCAGTCAGACAGGTGGCTTTGCCTACGAGCAGTACTTC.

This clonotype was detected many times. The chain has TRBV20-1 and TRBJ1-5, with 9 bases fitting TRBD1. The CDR3 length is 16 residues. With 0 bases clipped from V and 4 bases from J, the junction kept 7 bases outside the gene matches. Germline-derived CDR1 and CDR2 are DFQATT and SNEGSKA (reference sequence). The DNA for the CDR3 is TGCAGTGCTAGAGATCTTTGGGACAGGGTTAATCAGCCCCAGCATTTT. Amino acids: CSARDLWDRVNQPQHF.

The rearrangement uses TRBV6-1 and TRBJ2-7; 8 nucleotides align to TRBD1. There are 16 residues in the CDR3. The germline CDR1 and CDR2 sequences are MNHNS and SASEGT. Losses at the gene ends were 5 bases for V and 1 base for J; bases not matched to a gene: 10. The CDR3 loop reads CASSRIPGQASYEQYF. The CDR3 bases are TGTGCCAGCAGTCGTATACCGGGACAGGCGTCCTACGAGCAGTACTTC.

In this sample, this clonotype turned up many times. The CDR3 nucleotides read TGTGCCAGCAGCTTAGGAGGACAGGGGTGGAACGAGCAGTACTTC. Its translation is CASSLGGQGWNEQYF. The gene calls are TRBV7-8 and TRBJ2-7; 9 bases line up with TRBD1. J gave up 5 bases and V 1 base, and 6 bases lay outside the gene matches. Germline V lookup: CDR1 SGHVS, CDR2 FQNEAQ. The CDR3 consists of 15 residues.

This clonotype showed up many times. The rearrangement joins TRBV6-2 or TRBV6-3 to TRBJ1-1; D perhaps matches TRBD1 (6 bases). This CDR3 is 13 amino acids long. Between the trimmed V and J ends, which lost 5 bases and 3 bases, there was a span of 10 bases. Per the germline V gene, CDR1 is MNHEY and CDR2 is SVGEGT. The CDR3 loop reads CASSRGGDTEAFF. Here the CDR3 DNA reads TGTGCCAGCAGTCGAGGGGGGGACACTGAAGCTTTCTTT.

This clonotype was seen repeatedly, ten times or more. This chain uses TRBV3-1 with TRBJ2-7; D is undetermined. Between the trimmed V and J ends, which lost 2 bases and 3 bases, there was a span of 14 bases. The germline CDR1 and CDR2 sequences are LGHDT and YNNKEL (reference sequence). This CDR3 is built from 15 residues. CDR3 coding DNA: TGTGCCAGCAGCCAAAATTTAGGGTTCGGCTACGAGCAGTACTTC. Translation: CASSQNLGFGYEQYF.

This clonotype was recorded at least ten times. The V call is TRBV27, the J call TRBJ1-1; D uncertain. The length of the CDR3 is 13 residues. The V end lost 3 bases, the J end lost 7 bases, and 12 bases lay between the germline ends. The germline gives CDR1 MNHEY, CDR2 SMNVEV (reference sequence). The CDR3 reads CASSLRQTGEAFF. CDR3 bases: TGTGCCAGCAGTTTGCGACAAACTGGTGAAGCTTTCTTT.

This clonotype appeared many times. The chain is built from TRBV29-1 and TRBJ2-7; 9 bases match TRBD1. The CDR3 contains 15 residues. Germline CDR1 SQVTM, CDR2 ANQGSEA. The V segment lost 0 bases and the J segment 2 bases; nucleotides outside the gene matches: 5. CDR3 sequence: CSVEEYGQGTYEQYF. In nucleotides, the CDR3 is TGCAGCGTTGAAGAATATGGACAGGGGACCTACGAGCAGTACTTC.

This clonotype was seen at least ten times. The V and J genes are TRBV28 and TRBJ2-7, with 8 bases that match TRBD1. Germline V gene lookup returns CDR1 MDHEN and CDR2 SYDVKM. This CDR3 comprises 16 residues. The V and J ends lost 3 bases and 0 bases, in that order; junction bases with no gene match: 7. CDR3 sequence: CASSLLTGVHSYEQYF. Written as DNA, the CDR3 is TGTGCCAGCAGTTTGTTGACAGGGGTCCACTCCTACGAGCAGTACTTC. The complete variable domain, with remaining parts taken from reference TRBV28 and TRBJ2-7, reads DVKVTQSSRYLVKRTGEKVFLECVQDMDHENMFWYRQDPGLGLRLIYFSYDVKMKEKGDIPEGYSVSREKKERFSLILESASTNQTSMYLCASSLLTGVHSYEQYFGPGTRLTVT.

The table lists this clonotype with a few counts. V usage is TRBV6-1 and J usage is TRBJ2-3; D unclear. The CDR3 totals 12 residues. V was pared by 11 bases and J by 1 base, with 10 bases between. CDR1 and CDR2 from the germline V gene are MNHNS and SASEGT. CDR3 in amino acids: CAARGGTDTQYF. The CDR3 DNA is TGTGCCGCTCGTGGAGGCACAGATACGCAGTATTTT.

This clonotype appeared a few times. V usage is TRBV11-2 and J usage is TRBJ1-3; D ambiguous. The V gene's germline CDR1 is SGHAT and CDR2 FQNNGV. V shed 3 bases and J shed 0 bases, with 15 bases lying between them. The CDR3 has 17 amino acids. CDR3 residues: CASSFTSQWVSGNTIYF. The CDR3 DNA is TGTGCCAGCAGCTTCACGAGTCAGTGGGTCTCTGGAAACACCATATATTTT.

In this sample, this clonotype turned up many times. The chain carries TRBV7-4 and TRBJ1-1; 9 bases are a match to TRBD1. Germline CDR1 reads SGHVT; CDR2 reads SQSDAQ. Losses at the gene ends were 5 bases for V and 5 bases for J; bases not matched to a gene: 24. The CDR3 is 20 amino acids. This CDR3 is CASSAKTTILGQGMETEAFF. Here the CDR3 DNA reads TGTGCCAGCAGCGCTAAAACGACGATATTGGGACAGGGAATGGAGACTGAAGCTTTCTTT.

This clonotype was seen many times. The J gene is TRBJ1-2, the V gene TRBV18; weak D call: TRBD1 (6 bases). This CDR3 contains 13 residues. The ends were cut back, 2 bases at V and 6 bases at J, with 10 bases in the middle. Per the germline V gene, CDR1 is KGHSH and CDR2 is LQKENI. The chain's CDR3 is CASSPRGKDGYTF. CDR3 DNA: TGTGCCAGCTCACCAAGGGGGAAAGATGGCTACACCTTC.

The chain couples TRBV6-1 to TRBJ2-7; D is unclear. Per the germline V gene, CDR1 is MNHNS and CDR2 is SASEGT. The CDR3 extends over 13 amino acids. V lost 5 bases and J 6 bases, leaving 14 bases between the germline ends. The CDR3 region is CASSQRAVGEQYF. The CDR3 coding sequence is TGTGCCAGCAGTCAAAGAGCAGTGGGCGAGCAGTACTTC.

This clonotype came up a few times. The V call is TRBV4-2, the J call TRBJ2-2, with D unclear. Germline V lookup: CDR1 LGHNA, CDR2 YNFKEQ. CDR3 length: 16 residues. The V and J ends lost 0 bases and 1 base respectively, with 9 bases between them. CDR3 in DNA: TGTGCCAGCAGCCAAGATGAGGCACTGAACACCGGGGAGCTGTTTTTT. This sequence encodes CASSQDEALNTGELFF.